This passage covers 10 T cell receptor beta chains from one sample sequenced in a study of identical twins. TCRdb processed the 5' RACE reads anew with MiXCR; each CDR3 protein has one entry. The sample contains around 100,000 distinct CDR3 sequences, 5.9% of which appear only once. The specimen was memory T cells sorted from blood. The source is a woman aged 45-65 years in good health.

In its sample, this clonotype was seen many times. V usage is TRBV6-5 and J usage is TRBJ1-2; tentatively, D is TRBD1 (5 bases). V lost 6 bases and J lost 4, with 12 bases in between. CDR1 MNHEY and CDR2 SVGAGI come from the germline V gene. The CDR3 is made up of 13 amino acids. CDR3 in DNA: TGTGCCAGCAGAGAGACAGCAAGCTATGGCTACACCTTC. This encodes CASRETASYGYTF.

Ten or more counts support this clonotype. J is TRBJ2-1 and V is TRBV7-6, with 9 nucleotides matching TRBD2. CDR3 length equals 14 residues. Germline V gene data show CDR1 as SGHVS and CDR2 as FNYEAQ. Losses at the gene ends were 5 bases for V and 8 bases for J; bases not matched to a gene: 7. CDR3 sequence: CASSKTSGNHEQFF. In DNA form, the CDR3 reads TGTGCCAGCAGCAAGACTAGCGGTAATCATGAGCAGTTCTTC.

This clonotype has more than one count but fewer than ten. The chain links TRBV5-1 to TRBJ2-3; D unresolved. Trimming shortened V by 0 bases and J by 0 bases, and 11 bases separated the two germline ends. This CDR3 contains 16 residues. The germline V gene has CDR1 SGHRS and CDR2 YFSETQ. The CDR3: CASSLAAPSSTDTQYF. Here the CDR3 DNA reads TGCGCCAGCAGCTTGGCCGCACCTTCTAGCACAGATACGCAGTATTTT.

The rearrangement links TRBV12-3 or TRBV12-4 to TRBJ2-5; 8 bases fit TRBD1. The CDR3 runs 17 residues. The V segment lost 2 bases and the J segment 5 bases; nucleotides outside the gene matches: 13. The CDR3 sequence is CASSLIDGQGIRETQYF. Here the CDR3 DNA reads TGTGCCAGCAGTTTAATTGATGGACAGGGAATTCGGGAGACCCAGTACTTC.

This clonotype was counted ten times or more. The CDR3 spells CASSQGPSYYTEAFF. The CDR3 nucleotides are TGTGCCAGCAGCCAGGGGCCCTCTTATTACACTGAAGCTTTCTTT. V usage is TRBV3-1 and J usage is TRBJ1-1; TRBD1 might be the D (5 bases). The CDR3 has 15 amino acids. CDR1 and CDR2 from the germline V gene are LGHDT and YNNKEL (reference sequence). Trimming pared 3 bases from V and 3 bases from J, leaving 14 bases between.

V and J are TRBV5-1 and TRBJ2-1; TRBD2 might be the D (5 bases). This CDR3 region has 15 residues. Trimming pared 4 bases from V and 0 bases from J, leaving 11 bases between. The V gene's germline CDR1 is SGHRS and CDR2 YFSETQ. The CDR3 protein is CASSTSGSSYNEQFF. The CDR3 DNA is TGCGCCAGCAGCACAAGCGGCAGCTCCTACAATGAGCAGTTCTTC.

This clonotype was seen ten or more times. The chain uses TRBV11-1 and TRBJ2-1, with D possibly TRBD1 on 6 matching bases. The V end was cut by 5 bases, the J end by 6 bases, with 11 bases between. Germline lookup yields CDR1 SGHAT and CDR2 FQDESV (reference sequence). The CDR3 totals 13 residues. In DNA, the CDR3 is TGTGCCAGCAGCAGGCCAGGGGCCAATGAGCAGTTCTTC. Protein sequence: CASSRPGANEQFF.

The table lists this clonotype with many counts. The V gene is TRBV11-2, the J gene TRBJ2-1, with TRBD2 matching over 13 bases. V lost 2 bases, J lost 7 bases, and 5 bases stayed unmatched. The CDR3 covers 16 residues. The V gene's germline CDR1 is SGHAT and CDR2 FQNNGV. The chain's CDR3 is CASSLLGLAGVNEQFF. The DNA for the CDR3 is TGTGCCAGCAGCTTATTAGGACTAGCGGGAGTAAATGAGCAGTTCTTC.

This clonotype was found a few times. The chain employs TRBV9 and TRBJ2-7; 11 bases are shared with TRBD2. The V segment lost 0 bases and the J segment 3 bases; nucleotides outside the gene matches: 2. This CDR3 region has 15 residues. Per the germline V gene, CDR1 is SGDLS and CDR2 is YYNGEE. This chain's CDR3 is CASSVGLAGLYEQYV. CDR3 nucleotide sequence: TGTGCCAGCAGCGTAGGACTAGCGGGACTCTACGAGCAGTACGTC.

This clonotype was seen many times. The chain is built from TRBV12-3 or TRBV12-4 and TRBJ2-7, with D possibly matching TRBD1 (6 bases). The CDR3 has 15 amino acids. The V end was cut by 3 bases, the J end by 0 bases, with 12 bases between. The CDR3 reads CASSLSGAISYEQYF. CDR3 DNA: TGTGCCAGCAGTTTGTCAGGGGCCATCTCCTACGAGCAGTACTTC.